This T cell receptor (beta chain) was sequenced during a study of blood T cell repertoires in COVID-19. Study-wide context: Acute-phase and convalescent COVID-19 samples originated in the United States, Italy and Spain. Sources were T cells, B-cell-depleted T cells, or PBMCs; the material itself was cDNA or gDNA.

V shed 4 bases, J shed 5 bases, and the junction held 2 bases outside the gene matches. The CDR3 loop spans 14 amino acids. Germline assignment: CDR1 KGHDR and CDR2 SFDVKD. In this sample, this clone turned up a few times. How the authors handled the data: The authors estimated nucleated cell counts from reference gene primer amplification. TCRdb keeps only in-frame clones here, not all; method: immunoSEQ multiplex PCR. From that table come the V and J calls and clone size; the DNA was used to work out D and trimming. The sample gives some 28,000 clones, around 89% of which show up once; less than 3.5% is in the top ten.

This chain uses TRBV24-1 with TRBJ1-5; 9 nucleotides agree with TRBD1. The sequence was obtained from a human donor in a cohort sampled during active COVID-19. The material sequenced was peripheral blood. In nucleotides, the CDR3 is TGTGCCACCAGTGAGGGACAGGGCGATCAGCCCCAGCATTTT. This translates into CATSEGQGDQPQHF.